This T cell receptor (beta chain) was sequenced for a study of shared clonotypes between healthy human individuals. Overall study findings and caveats: Larger estimated richness was generally seen in naive subsets than in memory subsets. Sampling involved blood alone; tissue repertoires likely differ.

Assay: immunoSEQ multiplex PCR; the TCRdb copy retains only in-frame clones and omits some. The sample holds approximately 1.4 million clones, approximately 98% seen once. This clone showed up just once. Its antigen is undetermined. Germline-derived CDR1 and CDR2 are LNHDA and SQIVND (reference sequence). This CDR3 has 15 amino acids. Trimming took 3 bases from V and 2 from J; bases not matched to a gene: 3. The V gene is TRBV19, the J gene TRBJ2-1; 8 bases are a match to TRBD2. The clonotype was recovered from a man younger than 40 in good health. Material: naive CD4+ T cells sorted from blood. Subset denoted: CD45RA+ positively selected. The CDR3 DNA is TGTGCCAGTAGTATCGTACTAGCGGCCTACAATGAGCAGTTCTTC. It specifies CASSIVLAAYNEQFF.